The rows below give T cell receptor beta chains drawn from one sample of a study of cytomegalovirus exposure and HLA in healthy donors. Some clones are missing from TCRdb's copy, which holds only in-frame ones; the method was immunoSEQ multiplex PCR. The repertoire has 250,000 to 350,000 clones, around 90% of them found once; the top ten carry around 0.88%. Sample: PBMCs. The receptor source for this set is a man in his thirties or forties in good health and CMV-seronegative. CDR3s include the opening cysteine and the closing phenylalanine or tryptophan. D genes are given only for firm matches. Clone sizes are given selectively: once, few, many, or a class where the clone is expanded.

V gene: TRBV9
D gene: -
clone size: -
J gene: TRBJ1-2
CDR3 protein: CASSVAGLENYGYTF
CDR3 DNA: TGTGCCAGCAGCGTAGCAGGGTTGGAAAACTATGGCTACACCTTC

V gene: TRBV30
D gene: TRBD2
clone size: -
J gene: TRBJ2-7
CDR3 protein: CAWRMGNTGGYEQYF
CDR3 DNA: TGTGCCTGGCGGATGGGGAATACGGGGGGTTACGAGCAGTACTTC

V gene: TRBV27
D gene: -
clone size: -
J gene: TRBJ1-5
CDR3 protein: CASSSRTYSNQPQHF
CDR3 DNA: TGTGCCAGCAGTTCCCGGACTTATAGCAATCAGCCCCAGCATTTT

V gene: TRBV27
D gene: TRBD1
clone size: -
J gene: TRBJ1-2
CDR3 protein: CASSPTGTAYGYTF
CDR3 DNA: TGTGCCAGCAGTCCGACGGGGACAGCCTATGGCTACACCTTC

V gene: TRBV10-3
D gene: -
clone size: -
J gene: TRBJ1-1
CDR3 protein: CATGGDLNTEAFF
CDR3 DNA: TGTGCCACCGGGGGGGATTTGAACACTGAAGCTTTCTTT

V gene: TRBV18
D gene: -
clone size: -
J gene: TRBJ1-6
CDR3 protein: CASSPPNSPLHF
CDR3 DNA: TGTGCCAGCTCACCCCCAAATTCACCCCTCCACTTT

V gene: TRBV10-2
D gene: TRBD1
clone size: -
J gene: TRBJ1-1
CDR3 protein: CASSDRGQNTEAFF
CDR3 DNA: TGCGCCAGCAGCGACAGGGGACAAAACACTGAAGCTTTCTTT

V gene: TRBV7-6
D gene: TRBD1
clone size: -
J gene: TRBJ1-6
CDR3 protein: CASSLGQGINSPLHF
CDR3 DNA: TGTGCCAGCAGCTTAGGACAGGGGATCAATTCACCCCTCCACTTT

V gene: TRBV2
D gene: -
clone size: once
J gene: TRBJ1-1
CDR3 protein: CASSEAVNTEAFF
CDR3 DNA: TGTGCCAGCAGTGAGGCGGTGAACACTGAAGCTTTCTTT

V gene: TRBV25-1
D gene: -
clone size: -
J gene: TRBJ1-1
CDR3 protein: CASSEFGGLRLRAFF
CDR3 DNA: TGTGCCAGCAGTGAATTCGGGGGGCTTCGTTTGCGAGCTTTCTTT

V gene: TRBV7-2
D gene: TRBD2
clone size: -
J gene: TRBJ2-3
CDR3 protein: CASRLGGGTDTQYF
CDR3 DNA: TGTGCCAGCAGATTGGGGGGGGGCACAGATACGCAGTATTTT

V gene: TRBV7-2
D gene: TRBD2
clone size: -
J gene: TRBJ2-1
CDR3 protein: CASSFEPESGGARVF
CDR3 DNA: TGTGCCAGCAGCTTCGAACCGGAAAGCGGGGGGGCCCGGGTCTTC

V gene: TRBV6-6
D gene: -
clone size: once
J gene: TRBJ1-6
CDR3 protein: CASSTSSGVVGSPLHF
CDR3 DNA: TGTGCCAGCAGTACGTCCTCAGGGGTTGTGGGGTCACCCCTCCACTTT

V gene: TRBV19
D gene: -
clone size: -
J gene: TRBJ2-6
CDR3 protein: CATATGNGANVLTF
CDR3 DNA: TGTGCCACCGCAACAGGGAACGGGGCCAACGTCCTGACTTTC

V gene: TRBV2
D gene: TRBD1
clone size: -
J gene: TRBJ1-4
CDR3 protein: CASSGTGGREKLFF
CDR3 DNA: TGTGCCAGCAGCGGGACAGGGGGCCGAGAAAAACTGTTTTTT

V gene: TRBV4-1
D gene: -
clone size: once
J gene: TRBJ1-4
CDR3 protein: CASSQGVGGTNEKLFF
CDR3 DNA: TGCGCCAGCAGCCAAGGTGTGGGGGGTACTAATGAAAAACTGTTTTTT

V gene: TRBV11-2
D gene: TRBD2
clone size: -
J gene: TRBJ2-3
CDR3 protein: CASSFSGGDGDTQYF
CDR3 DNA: TGTGCCAGCAGCTTTAGCGGGGGGGATGGAGATACGCAGTATTTT

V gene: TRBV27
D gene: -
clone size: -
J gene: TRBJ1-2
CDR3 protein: CASSMAGVNYGYTF
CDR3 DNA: TGTGCCAGCAGTATGGCGGGGGTTAACTATGGCTACACCTTC

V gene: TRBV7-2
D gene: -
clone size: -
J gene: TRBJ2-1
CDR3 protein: CASSPTGLPSHEQFF
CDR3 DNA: TGTGCCAGCAGCCCTACGGGACTCCCCTCCCATGAGCAGTTCTTC

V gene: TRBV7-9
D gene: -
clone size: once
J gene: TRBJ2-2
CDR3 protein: CASSLALAHRNTGELFF
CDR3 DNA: TGTGCCAGCAGCTTAGCGCTGGCCCACCGTAACACCGGGGAGCTGTTTTTT

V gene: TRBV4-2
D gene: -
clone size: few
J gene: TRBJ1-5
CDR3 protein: CASSQDRRVRGNQPQHF
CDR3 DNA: TGTGCCAGCAGCCAAGATCGGAGGGTAAGGGGCAATCAGCCCCAGCATTTT

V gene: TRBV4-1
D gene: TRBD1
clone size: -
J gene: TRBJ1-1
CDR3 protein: CASSSTLGTGFDTEAFF
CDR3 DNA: TGCGCCAGCAGCTCAACTCTCGGGACAGGGTTCGACACTGAAGCTTTCTTT

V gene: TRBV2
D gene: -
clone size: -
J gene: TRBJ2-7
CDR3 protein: CATGTIPYEQYF
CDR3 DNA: TGTGCCACCGGGACAATCCCCTACGAGCAGTACTTC

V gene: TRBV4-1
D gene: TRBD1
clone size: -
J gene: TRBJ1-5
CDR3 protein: CASSQYGTGDNQPQHF
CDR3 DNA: TGCGCCAGCAGCCAGTACGGGACAGGGGACAATCAGCCCCAGCATTTT

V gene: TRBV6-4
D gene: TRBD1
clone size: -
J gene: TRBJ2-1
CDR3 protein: CASSRDRYNEQFF
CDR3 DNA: TGTGCCAGCAGCCGGGACAGATACAATGAGCAGTTCTTC

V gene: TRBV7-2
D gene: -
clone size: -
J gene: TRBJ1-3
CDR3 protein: CASSSQGIGNTIYF
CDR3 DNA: TGTGCCAGCAGCTCCCAGGGAATTGGAAACACCATATATTTT

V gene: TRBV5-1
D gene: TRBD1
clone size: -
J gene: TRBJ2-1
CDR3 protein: CASSLLGQGSNNEQFF
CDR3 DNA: TGCGCCAGCAGCTTGCTGGGACAGGGGAGCAACAATGAGCAGTTCTTC

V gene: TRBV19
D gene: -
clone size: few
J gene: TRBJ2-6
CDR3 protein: CASSLLSSGANVLTF
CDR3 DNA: TGTGCCAGTAGTTTACTTAGCTCTGGGGCCAACGTCCTGACTTTC

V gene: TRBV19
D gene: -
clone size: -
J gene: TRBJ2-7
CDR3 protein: CATKGGDEQYF
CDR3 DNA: TGTGCCACCAAAGGGGGGGACGAGCAGTACTTC

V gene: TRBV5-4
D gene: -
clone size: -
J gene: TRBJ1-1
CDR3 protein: CASSLVFGGVRNTEAFF
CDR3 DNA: TGTGCCAGCAGCTTGGTTTTCGGAGGGGTCAGGAACACTGAAGCTTTCTTT

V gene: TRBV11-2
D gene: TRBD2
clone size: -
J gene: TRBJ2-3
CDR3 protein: CASSLGGEGTQYF
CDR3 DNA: TGTGCCAGCAGCTTAGGTGGGGAGGGTACGCAGTATTTT

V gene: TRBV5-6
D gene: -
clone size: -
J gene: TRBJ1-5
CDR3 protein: CASSPRTYPNQPQHF
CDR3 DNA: TGTGCCAGCAGCCCAAGGACATACCCAAATCAGCCCCAGCATTTT

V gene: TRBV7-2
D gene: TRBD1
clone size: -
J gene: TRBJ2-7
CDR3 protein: CASSLGQWAYEQYF
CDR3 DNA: TGTGCCAGCAGCTTGGGACAGTGGGCCTACGAGCAGTACTTC

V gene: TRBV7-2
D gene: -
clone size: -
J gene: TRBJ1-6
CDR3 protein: CASSLAPTANSPLHF
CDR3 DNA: TGTGCCAGCAGCTTAGCCCCGACAGCTAATTCACCCCTCCACTTT

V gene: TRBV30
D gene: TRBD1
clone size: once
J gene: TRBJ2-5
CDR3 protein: CAWASGGTGETQYF
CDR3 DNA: TGTGCCTGGGCTTCAGGGGGCACAGGAGAGACCCAGTACTTC